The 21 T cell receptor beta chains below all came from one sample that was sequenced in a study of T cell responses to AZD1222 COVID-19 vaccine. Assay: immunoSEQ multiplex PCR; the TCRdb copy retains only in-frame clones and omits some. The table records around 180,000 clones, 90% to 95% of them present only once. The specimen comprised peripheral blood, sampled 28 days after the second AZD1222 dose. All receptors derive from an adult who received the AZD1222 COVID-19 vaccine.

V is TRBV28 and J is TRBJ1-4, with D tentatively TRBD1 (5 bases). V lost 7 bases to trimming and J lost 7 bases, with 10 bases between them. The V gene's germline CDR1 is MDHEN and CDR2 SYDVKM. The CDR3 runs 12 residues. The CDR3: CASTGRGEKLFF. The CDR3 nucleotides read TGTGCCAGCACGGGGCGAGGTGAAAAACTGTTTTTT.

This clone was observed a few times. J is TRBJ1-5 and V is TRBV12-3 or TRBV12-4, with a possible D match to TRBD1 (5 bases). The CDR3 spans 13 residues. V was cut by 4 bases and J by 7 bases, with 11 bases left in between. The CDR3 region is CASSSQRQQPQHF. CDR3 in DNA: TGTGCCAGCAGTTCACAACGACAGCAGCCCCAGCATTTT.

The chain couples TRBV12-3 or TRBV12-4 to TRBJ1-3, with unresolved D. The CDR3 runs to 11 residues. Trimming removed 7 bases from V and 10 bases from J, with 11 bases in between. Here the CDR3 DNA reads TGTGCCAGCATCTGGGGTGAGACCATATATTTT. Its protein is CASIWGETIYF.

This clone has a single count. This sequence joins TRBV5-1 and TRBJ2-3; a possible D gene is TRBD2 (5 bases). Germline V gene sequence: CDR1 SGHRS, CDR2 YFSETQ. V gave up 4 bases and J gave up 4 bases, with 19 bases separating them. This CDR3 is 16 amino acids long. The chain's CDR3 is CASSRGNAQSADTQYF. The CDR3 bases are TGCGCCAGCAGCCGAGGGAATGCTCAGAGCGCAGATACGCAGTATTTT.

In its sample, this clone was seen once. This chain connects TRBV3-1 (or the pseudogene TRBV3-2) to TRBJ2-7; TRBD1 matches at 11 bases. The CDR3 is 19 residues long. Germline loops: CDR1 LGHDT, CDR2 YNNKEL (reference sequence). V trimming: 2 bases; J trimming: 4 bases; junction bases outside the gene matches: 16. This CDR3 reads CASSQPRTGGSTRSYEQYF. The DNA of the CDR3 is TGTGCCAGCAGCCAACCCAGGACAGGGGGCTCCACTCGATCATACGAGCAGTACTTC.

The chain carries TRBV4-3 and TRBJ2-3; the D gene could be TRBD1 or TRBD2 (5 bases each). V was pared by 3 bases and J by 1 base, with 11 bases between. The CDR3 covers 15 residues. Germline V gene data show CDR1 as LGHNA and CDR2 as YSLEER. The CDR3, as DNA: TGCGCCAGCAGCCAGGGGGACCGACGCACAGATACGCAGTATTTT. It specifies CASSQGDRRTDTQYF.

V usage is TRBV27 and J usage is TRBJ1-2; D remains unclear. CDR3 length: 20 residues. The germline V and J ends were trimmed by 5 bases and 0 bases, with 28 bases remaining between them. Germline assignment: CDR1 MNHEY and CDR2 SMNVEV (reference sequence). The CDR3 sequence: CASSGPNPSTSSQANYGYTF. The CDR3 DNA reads TGTGCCAGCAGTGGTCCCAATCCAAGTACTTCGTCTCAAGCTAACTATGGCTACACCTTC.

The CDR3 coding sequence is TGTGCCAGCAGCTTCAGGGCACCTAATCTCCAAGAGACCCAGTACTTC. Translation: CASSFRAPNLQETQYF. The chain joins TRBV7-9 to TRBJ2-5; possibly TRBD1 for D (5 bases). CDR3 length equals 16 residues. Germline CDR1 reads SEHNR; CDR2 reads FQNEAQ (reference sequence). Trimming took off 3 bases at V and 1 base at J, with 15 bases between the two ends.

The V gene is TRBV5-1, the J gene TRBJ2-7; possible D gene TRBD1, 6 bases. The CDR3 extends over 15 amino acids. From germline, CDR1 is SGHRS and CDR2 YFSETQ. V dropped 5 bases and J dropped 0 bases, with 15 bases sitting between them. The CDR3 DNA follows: TGCGCCAGCAGGCCCGGGGACACACTCTCCTACGAGCAGTACTTC. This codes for CASRPGDTLSYEQYF.

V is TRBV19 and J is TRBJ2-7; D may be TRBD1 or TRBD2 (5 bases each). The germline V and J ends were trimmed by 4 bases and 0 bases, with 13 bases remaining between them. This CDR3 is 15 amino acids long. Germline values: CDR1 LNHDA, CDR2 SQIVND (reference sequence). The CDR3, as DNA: TGTGCCAGTAGTACGGGGCGGCAGAACTCCTACGAGCAGTACTTC. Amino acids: CASSTGRQNSYEQYF. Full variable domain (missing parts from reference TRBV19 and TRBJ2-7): DGGITQSPKYLFRKEGQNVTLSCEQNLNHDAMYWYRQDPGQGLRLIYYSQIVNDFQKGDIAEGYSVSREKKESFPLTVTSAQKNPTAFYLCASSTGRQNSYEQYFGPGTRLTVT.

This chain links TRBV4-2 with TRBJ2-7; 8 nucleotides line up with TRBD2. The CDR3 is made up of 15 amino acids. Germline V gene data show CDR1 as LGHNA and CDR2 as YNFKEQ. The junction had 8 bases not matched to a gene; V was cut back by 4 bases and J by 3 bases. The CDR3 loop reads CASSRSPGLVYEQYF. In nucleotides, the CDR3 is TGTGCCAGCAGCCGCAGCCCGGGACTAGTCTACGAGCAGTACTTC.

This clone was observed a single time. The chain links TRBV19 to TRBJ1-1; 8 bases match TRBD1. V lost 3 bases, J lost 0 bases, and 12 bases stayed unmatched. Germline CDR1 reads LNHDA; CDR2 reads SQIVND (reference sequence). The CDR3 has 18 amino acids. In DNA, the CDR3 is TGTGCCAGTAGTATGACGATACGGACAGGGAGCTTGAACACTGAAGCTTTCTTT. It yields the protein CASSMTIRTGSLNTEAFF.

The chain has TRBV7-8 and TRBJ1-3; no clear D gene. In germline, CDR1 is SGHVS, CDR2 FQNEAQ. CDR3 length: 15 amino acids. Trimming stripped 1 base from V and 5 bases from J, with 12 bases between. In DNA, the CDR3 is TGTGCCAGCAGCTTAGGGCGAAATGAGCGAAACACCATATATTTT. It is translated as CASSLGRNERNTIYF. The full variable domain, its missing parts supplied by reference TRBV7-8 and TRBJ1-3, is GAGVSQSPRYKVAKRGQDVALRCDPISGHVSLFWYQQALGQGPEFLTYFQNEAQLDKSGLPSDRFFAERPEGSVSTLKIQRTQQEDSAVYLCASSLGRNERNTIYFGEGSWLTVV.

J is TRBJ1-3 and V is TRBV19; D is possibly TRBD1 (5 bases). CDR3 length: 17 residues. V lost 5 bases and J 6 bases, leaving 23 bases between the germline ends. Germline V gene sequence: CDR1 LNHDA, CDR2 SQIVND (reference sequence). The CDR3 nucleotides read TGTGCCAGTAGTGAGGGCCGACAGTGGATTCCACAAAACACCATATATTTT. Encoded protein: CASSEGRQWIPQNTIYF.

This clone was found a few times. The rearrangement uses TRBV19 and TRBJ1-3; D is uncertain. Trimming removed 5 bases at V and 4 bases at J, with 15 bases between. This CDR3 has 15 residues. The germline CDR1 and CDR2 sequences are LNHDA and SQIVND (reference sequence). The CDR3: CASSVRPGAGNTIYF. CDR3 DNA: TGTGCCAGTAGTGTGCGGCCGGGAGCGGGAAACACCATATATTTT.

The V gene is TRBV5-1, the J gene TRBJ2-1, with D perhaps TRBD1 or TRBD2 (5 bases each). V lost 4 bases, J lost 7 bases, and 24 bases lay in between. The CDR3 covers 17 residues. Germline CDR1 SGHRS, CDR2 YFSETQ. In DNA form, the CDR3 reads TGCGCCAGCAGCGCCGTGGAGGCCCCGGGACCCGATAATGAGCAGTTCTTC. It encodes CASSAVEAPGPDNEQFF.

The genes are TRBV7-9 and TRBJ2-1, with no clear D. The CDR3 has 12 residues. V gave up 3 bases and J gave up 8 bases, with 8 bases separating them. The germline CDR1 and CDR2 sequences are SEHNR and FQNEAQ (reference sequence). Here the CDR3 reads CASSFTGYEQFF. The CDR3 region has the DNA TGTGCCAGCAGCTTCACTGGTTATGAGCAGTTCTTC.

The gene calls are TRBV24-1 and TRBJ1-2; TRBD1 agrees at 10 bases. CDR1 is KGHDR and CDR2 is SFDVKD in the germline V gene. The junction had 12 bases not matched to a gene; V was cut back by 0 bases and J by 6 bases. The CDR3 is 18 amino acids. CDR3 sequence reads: CATSDLQGFGTGVDGYTF. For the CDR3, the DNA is TGTGCCACCAGTGATTTGCAGGGCTTTGGGACAGGGGTAGATGGCTACACCTTC.

CDR3 sequence reads: CASSSQLRDTYYGYTF. Here the CDR3 DNA reads TGTGCCAGCAGTTCACAACTCCGGGACACTTACTATGGCTACACCTTC. The rearrangement uses TRBV27 and TRBJ1-2, with a possible D match to TRBD1 (6 bases). The CDR3 spans 16 residues. Trimming took 4 bases from V and 3 from J, leaving 18 bases between them. Germline CDR1 MNHEY, CDR2 SMNVEV (reference sequence).

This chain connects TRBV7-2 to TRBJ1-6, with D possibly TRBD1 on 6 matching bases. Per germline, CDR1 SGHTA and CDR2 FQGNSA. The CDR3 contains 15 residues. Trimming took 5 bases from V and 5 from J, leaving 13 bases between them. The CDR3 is CASSTRQVDNSPLHF. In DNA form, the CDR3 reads TGTGCCAGCAGCACAAGACAGGTCGATAATTCACCCCTCCACTTT.

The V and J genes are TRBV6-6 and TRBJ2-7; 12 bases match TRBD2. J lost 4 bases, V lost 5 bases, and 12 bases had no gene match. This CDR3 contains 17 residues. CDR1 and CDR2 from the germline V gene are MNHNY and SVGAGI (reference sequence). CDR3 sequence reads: CASSLAGGPIMAYEQYF. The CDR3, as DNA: TGTGCCAGCAGTCTAGCGGGAGGGCCGATTATGGCGTACGAGCAGTACTTC.